This TCR beta chain was captured in a study of shared clonotypes between healthy human individuals. Study-level results: Estimated richness values were generally larger in naive subsets than in memory subsets. An expected dependence of interdonor clonotype sharing on sequencing depth was noted.

Assay runs were performed at deep level. Some clones are missing from TCRdb's copy, which holds only in-frame ones; the method was immunoSEQ multiplex PCR. In the table there are 950,000 to 1,200,000 clones, about 80% of which are singletons. CDR3 length: 14 amino acids. Germline V lookup: CDR1 SGDLS, CDR2 YYNGEE. V gave up 1 base and J gave up 4 bases; unmatched junction bases: 5. Only a few counts were recorded for this clone. As yet, its antigen is unknown. Other DNA sequences within the sample encode an identical CDR3. The specimen was memory CD4+ T cells from PBMCs. Subset noted: CD45RA-negative fraction. The origin of this receptor is a man younger than 35 in good health. Some clones in this sample may be carry-over from other donors' samples. The chain recombines TRBV9 with TRBJ2-7; the match to TRBD1 covers 7 bases. CDR3 in DNA: TGTGCCAGCAGCGTATCCCCACAGGGGTACGAGCAGTACTTC. Its protein product is CASSVSPQGYEQYF.